These 18 T cell receptor beta chains were all obtained from the same sample, sequenced in a study of T-cell reconstitution after alpha-beta-depleted transplantation in children. A library of TCRbeta sequences, prepared with unique molecular identifiers, was generated. MiXCR was run by TCRdb on the PCR reads, yielding one entry per CDR3 protein. The repertoire consists of 700,000 to 950,000 distinct CDR3 sequences, with approximately 15% occurring once and the leading ten covering just under 5%. Sequenced here: PBMCs, mostly from graft donor cells, sampled 360 days after TCRalphabeta/CD19-depleted stem cell transplant. Receptors were obtained from a male patient younger than 18 who had a stem cell transplant for acute lymphoblastic leukemia, so the T cells may come from the graft donor.

CDR3 DNA: TGCAGCCCGTTTGCCTTGAACACTGAAGCTTTCTTT. It specifies CSPFALNTEAFF. This chain joins TRBV29-1 and TRBJ1-1; D ambiguous. The CDR3 covers 12 residues. Germline CDR1 reads SQVTM; CDR2 reads ANQGSEA. Trimming stripped 8 bases from V and 0 bases from J, with 10 bases between.

In its sample, this clonotype was seen a few times. The V call is TRBV7-3, the J call TRBJ2-1; maybe TRBD1 (6 bases). Germline assignment: CDR1 SGHTA and CDR2 FQGTGA. This CDR3 has 14 residues. Trimming pared 2 bases from V and 5 bases from J, leaving 10 bases between. Written as DNA, the CDR3 is TGTGCCAGCAGCTTACTCGGGACAAACAATGAGCAGTTCTTC. Its translation: CASSLLGTNNEQFF.

Only a few counts were recorded for this clonotype. The chain has TRBV5-1 and TRBJ2-1; TRBD1 is a possible D gene (5 bases). CDR3 length: 13 amino acids. CDR1 is SGHRS and CDR2 is YFSETQ in the germline V gene. The V gene lost 4 bases and the J gene lost 9 bases, with 14 bases spanning the gap. The CDR3 here is CASSPKGVSEQFF. The CDR3 DNA reads as TGCGCCAGCAGCCCGAAAGGGGTGAGTGAGCAGTTCTTC. Looking up the rest from reference TRBV5-1 and TRBJ2-1 gives the full variable domain: KAGVTQTPRYLIKTRGQQVTLSCSPISGHRSVSWYQQTPGQGLQFLFEYFSETQRNKGNFPGRFSGRQFSNSRSEMNVSTLELGDSALYLCASSPKGVSEQFFGPGTRLTVL.

V and J are TRBV7-7 and TRBJ2-5, with 8 bases fitting TRBD1. V dropped 4 bases and J dropped 2; count of bases not matched to a gene: 15. The CDR3 covers 18 residues. Germline V gene data show CDR1 as SSHAT and CDR2 as FNYEAQ (reference sequence). In DNA form, the CDR3 reads TGTGCCAGCAGCTCCCAGAGACCCCGACAGGGGACACAAGAGACCCAGTACTTC. Its protein product is CASSSQRPRQGTQETQYF.

This clonotype has a handful of counts. The chain has TRBV7-2 and TRBJ1-6; D uncertain. The V end was cut by 7 bases, the J end by 7 bases, with 11 bases between. The CDR3 covers 13 residues. Germline-derived CDR1 and CDR2 are SGHTA and FQGNSA. CDR3: CASTANWNSPLHF. Written as DNA, the CDR3 is TGTGCCAGCACCGCTAATTGGAATTCACCCCTCCACTTT.

In this sample, this clonotype turned up many times. The chain uses TRBV10-3 and TRBJ2-3, with 7 bases fitting TRBD1. J gave up 6 bases and V 3 bases, and 9 bases lay outside the gene matches. Germline V gene lookup returns CDR1 ENHRY and CDR2 SYGVKD. CDR3 length: 15 amino acids. This chain's CDR3 is CAISEASTRGDTQYF. CDR3 nucleotide sequence: TGTGCCATCAGTGAAGCCAGCACCAGGGGGGATACGCAGTATTTT.

This clonotype has just a few counts. The chain uses TRBV7-2 and TRBJ1-2, with D possibly TRBD1 on 6 matching bases. The V and J ends lost 5 bases and 4 bases respectively, with 23 bases between them. The CDR3 totals 17 residues. Germline V gene sequence: CDR1 SGHTA, CDR2 FQGNSA. CDR3 loop: CASSTERPGGLTYGYTF. In DNA form, the CDR3 reads TGTGCCAGCAGCACCGAACGGCCGGGGGGCCTAACCTATGGCTACACCTTC.

This clonotype turned up a few times. V is TRBV7-9 and J is TRBJ2-1; TRBD2 aligns across 7 bases. This CDR3 has 15 amino acids. CDR1 and CDR2 from the germline V gene are SEHNR and FQNEAQ (reference sequence). V lost 2 bases and J lost 3; bases outside the gene matches: 4. CDR3 DNA: TGTGCCAGCAGCTTATGGTCGGGGGGCTACAATGAGCAGTTCTTC. Amino acid sequence: CASSLWSGGYNEQFF.

V gene TRBV29-1 combines with J gene TRBJ2-2, with D possibly TRBD1 on 6 matching bases. The V gene lost 5 bases and the J gene lost 0 bases, with 13 bases spanning the gap. The germline gives CDR1 SQVTM, CDR2 ANQGSEA. This CDR3 is built from 15 residues. The CDR3 sequence: CSVPHEGANTGELFF. Here the CDR3 DNA reads TGCAGCGTTCCCCATGAGGGGGCGAACACCGGGGAGCTGTTTTTT.

This clonotype has only a few counts. The rearrangement joins TRBV29-1 to TRBJ2-1; tentative D call: TRBD2 (5 bases). The V gene lost 8 bases and the J gene lost 4 bases, with 15 bases spanning the gap. The germline V gene has CDR1 SQVTM and CDR2 ANQGSEA. The CDR3 spans 13 residues. CDR3 DNA: TGCAGCAGTAAAGTAGCGCTGTACAATGAGCAGTTCTTC. It is translated as CSSKVALYNEQFF.

The table lists this clonotype with a few counts. The chain employs TRBV7-6 and TRBJ2-3, with TRBD2 matching over 8 bases. The CDR3 has 16 residues. J gave up 2 bases and V 5 bases, and 9 bases lay outside the gene matches. Germline V CDR1 and CDR2: SGHVS, FNYEAQ. DNA of the CDR3: TGTGCCAGCAGCCAAGGGTTAGCGGGGTACACAGATACGCAGTATTTT. This gives the protein CASSQGLAGYTDTQYF.

V gene TRBV29-1 combines with J gene TRBJ2-3; D ambiguous. Germline CDR1 reads SQVTM; CDR2 reads ANQGSEA. The V end was cut by 2 bases, the J end by 2 bases, with 11 bases between. CDR3 length: 14 residues. The DNA of the CDR3 is TGCAGCGTTGAAAGTCTCCTTACCACAGATACGCAGTATTTT. Translated, it gives CSVESLLTTDTQYF.

The chain couples TRBV20-1 to TRBJ2-5; 13 positions agree with TRBD2. The ends lost 0 bases at V and 4 bases at J; junction bases unmatched: 11. Germline CDR1 is DFQATT and CDR2 is SNEGSKA (reference sequence). This CDR3 region has 18 residues. CDR3 nucleotides: TGCAGTGCTAGAGATCTAGGACTAGCGGGAGATACGGTAGAGACCCAGTACTTC. Protein sequence: CSARDLGLAGDTVETQYF.

A few counts support this clonotype. This chain joins TRBV11-3 and TRBJ2-7, with TRBD2 as a possible D gene (5 bases). V was trimmed by 1 base and J by 3 bases, leaving 10 bases between them. This CDR3 has 14 residues. The germline gives CDR1 SGHNT, CDR2 YENEEA. The CDR3 here is CASSLGAEVYEQYF. CDR3 coding DNA: TGTGCCAGCAGCTTAGGAGCGGAGGTCTACGAGCAGTACTTC.

This clonotype has ten or more counts. The chain couples TRBV12-3 or TRBV12-4 to TRBJ2-2; D remains unclear. The CDR3 is made up of 11 amino acids. V was pared by 0 bases and J by 10 bases, with 3 bases between. Written as DNA, the CDR3 is TGTGCCAGCAGTTTAGCCCTGGAGCTGTTTTTT. Translated: CASSLALELFF.

This rearrangement joins TRBV7-2 to TRBJ2-3; a possible D gene is TRBD2 (7 bases). The V end lost 2 bases, the J end lost 8 bases, and 14 bases lay between the germline ends. The CDR3 is made up of 14 amino acids. The germline gives CDR1 SGHTA, CDR2 FQGNSA. CDR3 region: CASSLMGGLGTQYF. CDR3 in DNA: TGTGCCAGCAGCTTAATGGGGGGGCTCGGTACGCAGTATTTT.

Ten or more counts support this clonotype. The gene calls are TRBV20-1 and TRBJ2-1; D call uncertain. The CDR3 totals 12 residues. Germline assignment: CDR1 DFQATT and CDR2 SNEGSKA (reference sequence). DNA for the CDR3: TGCAGCCCGCTGGGCGGATACAATGAGCAGTTCTTC. It is translated as CSPLGGYNEQFF.

This clonotype appeared many times. V usage is TRBV20-1 and J usage is TRBJ2-7; D not certain. Germline CDR1 and CDR2: DFQATT and SNEGSKA (reference sequence). The V end was cut by 3 bases, the J end by 4 bases, with 10 bases between. This CDR3 region has 12 residues. CDR3 residues: CSARRTPYEQYF. In DNA form, the CDR3 reads TGCAGTGCTAGGCGAACGCCGTACGAGCAGTACTTC.